This T cell receptor beta chain was sequenced during a study of vaccination effects on CD4 cells after COVID-19. About the study: Participants each got two BNT162b2 or mRNA-1273 vaccine doses. The study's findings and limits: Early post-infection timepoints were missing from the study, which also had few convalescent patients. Marked clonal contraction was seen late after vaccination (in both infection- and vaccine-induced clones).

Method: immunoSEQ multiplex PCR; TCRdb's copy keeps in-frame clones and lacks some. The data show 40,000 or so clones, around 75% seen once. ViraFEST used viral peptide pools to expand antigen-specific CD4+ T cells before sequencing. Culture proceeded for 9 to 11 days, and CD4+ T cells were then isolated. PCR showed that the person got SARS-CoV-2 infection at some point between March and December 2020. Wells containing a few million PBMC each were cultured with about 9.4 IU/ml IL-2 and about 10 ug/ml peptides. The CDR3 has 14 amino acids. Trimming took 8 bases from V and 2 from J; bases not matched to a gene: 6. Per the germline V gene, CDR1 is KGHSH and CDR2 is LQKENI. This clone is a singleton in its sample. Its cognate antigen is unknown.

This specimen consisted of CD4+ T cells from PBMCs cultured with a peptide pool, obtained before COVID-19 vaccination. This sequence was found in a human donor who had a prior SARS-CoV-2 infection. The V gene is TRBV18, the J gene TRBJ1-3; 7 positions match TRBD1. The CDR3 bases are TGTGCCAGCCTAAGGGACAGTACTGGAAACACCATATATTTT. Protein: CASLRDSTGNTIYF.